The 11 T cell receptor beta chains reported below all come from one sample, sequenced in a study of cytomegalovirus exposure and HLA in healthy donors. Researchers ran the PCR with 60 Vbeta and 13 Jbeta primers. Clones were read by immunoSEQ multiplex PCR, and TCRdb kept only the in-frame ones, dropping some. The table shows about 63,000 clones, with approximately 71% occurring only once. Sequences were obtained from PBMCs. Source of these receptors: a man aged 50-59 years in good health and CMV-seronegative.

The chain has TRBV19 and TRBJ1-2, with TRBD1 matching 9 bases. Germline V lookup: CDR1 LNHDA, CDR2 SQIVND (reference sequence). CDR3 length: 15 residues. The J segment lost 2 bases and the V segment lost 3 bases, leaving 4 bases of the junction unmatched. The CDR3 reads CASSINRGLNYGYTF. Written as DNA, the CDR3 is TGTGCCAGTAGTATCAACAGGGGGCTCAACTATGGCTACACCTTC. The full variable domain, with the rest looked up from reference TRBV19 and TRBJ1-2, is DGGITQSPKYLFRKEGQNVTLSCEQNLNHDAMYWYRQDPGQGLRLIYYSQIVNDFQKGDIAEGYSVSREKKESFPLTVTSAQKNPTAFYLCASSINRGLNYGYTFGSGTRLTVV.

This clone was recorded only once. This chain links TRBV11-2 with TRBJ2-7, with D perhaps matching TRBD2 (6 bases). V lost 5 bases to trimming and J lost 0 bases, with 11 bases between them. Germline CDR1 reads SGHAT; CDR2 reads FQNNGV. The CDR3 sequence is 14 residues long. DNA for the CDR3: TGTGCCAGCAGCGATCGGGGGAGCTCCTACGAGCAGTACTTC. This sequence encodes CASSDRGSSYEQYF.

DNA of the CDR3: TGTGCCAGCAACCACAGGGAAGGCTACAATGAGCAGTTCTTC. It encodes CASNHREGYNEQFF. The rearrangement joins TRBV14 to TRBJ2-1; weak D call: TRBD1 (6 bases). This CDR3 comprises 14 residues. Germline CDR1 is SGHDN and CDR2 is FVKESK. V was shortened by 7 bases and J by 3 bases, with 13 bases between the two germline ends.

This clone was observed once. The V call is TRBV15, the J call TRBJ2-5; TRBD1 matches 9 bases. Near its end, the DNA agrees better with TRBJ2-7, so the J call may be wrong. The germline V gene encodes CDR1 LNHNV and CDR2 YYDKDF (reference sequence). CDR3 length: 13 residues. The CDR3 sequence: CATARDRVYEQYF. The DNA of the CDR3 is TGTGCCACCGCCCGGGACAGGGTCTACGAGCAGTACTTC.

The chain has TRBV21-1 and TRBJ2-3; the table's D gene call, TRBD2, was not cross checked with the DNA. TRBV21-1 is an annotated pseudogene. The CDR3 contains 12 residues. The CDR3 DNA follows: TGTGCCCTTGCAGAGGGAACAGATACGCAGTATTTT. Amino acids: CALAEGTDTQYF.

The chain combines TRBV19 with TRBJ2-1, with D tentatively TRBD2 (5 bases). The CDR3 runs 16 residues. Deletions cut 3 bases from V and 1 base from J, with 13 bases between. Germline V lookup: CDR1 LNHDA, CDR2 SQIVND (reference sequence). The CDR3 DNA is TGTGCCAGTAGTATTTACGGGGTTGGGTCCTACAATGAGCAGTTCTTC. Translating gives CASSIYGVGSYNEQFF.

V gene TRBV5-4 combines with J gene TRBJ1-2; 7 bases line up with TRBD1. Trimming at V came to 7 bases and at J to 6 bases, leaving 6 bases not matched to a gene. CDR3 length: 12 amino acids. The germline V gene encodes CDR1 SGHNT and CDR2 YYREEE (reference sequence). The CDR3 spells CASYRDSDGYTF. In nucleotides, the CDR3 is TGTGCCAGCTACCGGGACAGCGATGGCTACACCTTC.

The gene calls are TRBV19 and TRBJ1-1; 10 bases agree with TRBD1. Germline-derived CDR1 and CDR2 are LNHDA and SQIVND (reference sequence). This CDR3 contains 15 residues. The V gene end was trimmed by 3 bases and the J gene end by 0 bases; junction bases not matched to a gene: 1. CDR3 protein: CASSIGTGVNTEAFF. In DNA, the CDR3 is TGTGCCAGTAGTATCGGGACAGGGGTGAACACTGAAGCTTTCTTT.

This chain connects TRBV7-3 to TRBJ1-1; D unresolved. The CDR3 has 15 residues. Trimming left V 1 base short and J 3 bases short, with 12 bases between. CDR1 and CDR2 from the germline V gene are SGHTA and FQGTGA. In nucleotides, the CDR3 is TGTGCCAGCAGCTTAAACGGCCGGGGTGACACTGAAGCTTTCTTT. This encodes CASSLNGRGDTEAFF.

This chain joins TRBV14 and TRBJ2-4; 8 nucleotides match TRBD2. This CDR3 comprises 17 residues. With V trimmed by 0 bases and J by 0 bases, 4 bases remained unmatched. CDR1 is SGHDN, CDR2 FVKESK, per germline. CDR3 DNA: TGTGCCAGCAGCCAAGAAGGGCTAGCGGGAGCCAAAAACATTCAGTACTTC. As protein: CASSQEGLAGAKNIQYF.

This chain connects TRBV19 to TRBJ1-2; the D is unclear. The length of the CDR3 is 13 residues. CDR1 is LNHDA, CDR2 SQIVND, per germline (reference sequence). Trimming pared 6 bases from V and 4 bases from J, leaving 12 bases between. Here the CDR3 DNA reads TGTGCCAGTAGGGACGAGGCGGGCTATGGCTACACCTTC. Protein: CASRDEAGYGYTF.